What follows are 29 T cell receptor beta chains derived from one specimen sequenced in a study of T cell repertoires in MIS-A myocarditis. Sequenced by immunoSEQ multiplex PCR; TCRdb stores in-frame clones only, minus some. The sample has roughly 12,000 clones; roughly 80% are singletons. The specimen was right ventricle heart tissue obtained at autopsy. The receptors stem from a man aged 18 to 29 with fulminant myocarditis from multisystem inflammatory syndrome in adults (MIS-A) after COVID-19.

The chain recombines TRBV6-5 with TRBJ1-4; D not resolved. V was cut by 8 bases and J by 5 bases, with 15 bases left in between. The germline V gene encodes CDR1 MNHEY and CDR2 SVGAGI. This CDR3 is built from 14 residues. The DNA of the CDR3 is TGTGCCAGCGCAAAGACATCAGGAAATGAAAAACTGTTTTTT. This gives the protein CASAKTSGNEKLFF.

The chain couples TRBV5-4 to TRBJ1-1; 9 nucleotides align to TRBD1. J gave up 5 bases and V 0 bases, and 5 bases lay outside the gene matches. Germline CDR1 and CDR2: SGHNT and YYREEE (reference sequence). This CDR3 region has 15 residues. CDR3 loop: CASSLETGGRTEAFF. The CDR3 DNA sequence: TGTGCCAGCAGCTTGGAGACAGGGGGACGAACTGAAGCTTTCTTT.

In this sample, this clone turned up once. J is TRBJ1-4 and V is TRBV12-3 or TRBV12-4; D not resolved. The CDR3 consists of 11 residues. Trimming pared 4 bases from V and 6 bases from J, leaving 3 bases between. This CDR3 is CASSSYEKLFF. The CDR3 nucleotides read TGTGCCAGCAGTTCTTATGAAAAACTGTTTTTT.

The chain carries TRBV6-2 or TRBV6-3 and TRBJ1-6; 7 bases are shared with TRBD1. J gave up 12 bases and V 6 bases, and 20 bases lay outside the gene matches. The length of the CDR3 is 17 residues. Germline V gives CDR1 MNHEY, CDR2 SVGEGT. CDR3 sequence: CASSPAPTGTARGPLHF. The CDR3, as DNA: TGTGCCAGCAGCCCTGCACCTACCGGGACAGCCCGGGGACCCCTCCACTTT.

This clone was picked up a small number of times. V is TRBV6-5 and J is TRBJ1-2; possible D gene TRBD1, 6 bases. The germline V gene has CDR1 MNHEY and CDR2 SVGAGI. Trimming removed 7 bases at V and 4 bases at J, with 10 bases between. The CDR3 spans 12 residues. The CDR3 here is CASKVRGYGYTF. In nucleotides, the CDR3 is TGTGCCAGCAAGGTCAGGGGCTATGGCTACACCTTC.

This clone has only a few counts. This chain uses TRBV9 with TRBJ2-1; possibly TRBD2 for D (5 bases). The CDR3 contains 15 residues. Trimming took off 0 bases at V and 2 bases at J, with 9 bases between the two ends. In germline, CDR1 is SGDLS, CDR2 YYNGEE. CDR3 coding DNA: TGTGCCAGCAGCGTAGCTAGCTCCCCCTACAATGAGCAGTTCTTC. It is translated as CASSVASSPYNEQFF.

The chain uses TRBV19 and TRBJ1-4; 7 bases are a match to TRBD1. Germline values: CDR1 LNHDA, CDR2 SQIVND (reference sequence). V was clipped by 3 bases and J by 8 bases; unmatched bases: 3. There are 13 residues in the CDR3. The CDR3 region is CASSITRGEKLFF. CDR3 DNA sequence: TGTGCCAGTAGTATTACCAGGGGGGAAAAACTGTTTTTT.

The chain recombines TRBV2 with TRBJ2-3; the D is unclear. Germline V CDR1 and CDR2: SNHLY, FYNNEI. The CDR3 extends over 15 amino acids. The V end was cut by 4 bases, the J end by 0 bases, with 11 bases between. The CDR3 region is CASSAASSSTDTQYF. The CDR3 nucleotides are TGTGCCAGCAGTGCAGCCTCCTCTAGCACAGATACGCAGTATTTT.

The CDR3 here is CSVRDTEAFF. The CDR3 DNA reads TGCAGCGTTCGTGACACTGAAGCTTTCTTT. This chain connects TRBV29-1 to TRBJ1-1; no firm D call. The CDR3 loop spans 10 amino acids. Trimming left V 5 bases short and J 3 bases short, with 4 bases between. CDR1 is SQVTM and CDR2 is ANQGSEA in the germline V gene.

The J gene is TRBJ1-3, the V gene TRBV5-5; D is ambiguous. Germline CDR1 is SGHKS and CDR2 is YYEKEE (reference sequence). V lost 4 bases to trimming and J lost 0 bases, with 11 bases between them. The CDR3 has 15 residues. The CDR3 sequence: CASSHSESSGNTIYF. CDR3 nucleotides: TGTGCCAGCAGCCATTCAGAGAGCTCTGGAAACACCATATATTTT.

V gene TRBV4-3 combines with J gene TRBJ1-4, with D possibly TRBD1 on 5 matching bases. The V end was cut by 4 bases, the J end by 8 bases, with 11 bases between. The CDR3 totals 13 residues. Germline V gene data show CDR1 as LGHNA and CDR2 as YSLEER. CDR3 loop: CASSLSWGEKLFF. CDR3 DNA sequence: TGCGCCAGCAGCCTATCCTGGGGGGAAAAACTGTTTTTT.

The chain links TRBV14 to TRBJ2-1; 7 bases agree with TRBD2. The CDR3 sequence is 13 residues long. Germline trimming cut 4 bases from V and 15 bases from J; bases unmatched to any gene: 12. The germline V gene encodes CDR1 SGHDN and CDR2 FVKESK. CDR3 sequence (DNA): TGTGCCAGCAGCCCGGTGAGGCGCGGGAGTCTGTTCTTC. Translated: CASSPVRRGSLFF.

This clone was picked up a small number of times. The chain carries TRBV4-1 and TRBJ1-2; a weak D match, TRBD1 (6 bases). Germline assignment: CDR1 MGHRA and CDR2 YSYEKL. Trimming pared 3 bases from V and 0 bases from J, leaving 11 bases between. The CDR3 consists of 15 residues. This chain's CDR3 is CASSQTTGTNYGYTF. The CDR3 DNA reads TGCGCCAGCAGCCAGACAACAGGGACTAACTATGGCTACACCTTC.

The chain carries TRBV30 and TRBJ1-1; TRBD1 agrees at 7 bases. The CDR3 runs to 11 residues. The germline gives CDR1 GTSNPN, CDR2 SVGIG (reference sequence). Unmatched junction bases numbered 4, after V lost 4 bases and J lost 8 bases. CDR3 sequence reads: CAWKGQAEAFF. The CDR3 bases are TGTGCCTGGAAAGGACAGGCCGAAGCTTTCTTT.

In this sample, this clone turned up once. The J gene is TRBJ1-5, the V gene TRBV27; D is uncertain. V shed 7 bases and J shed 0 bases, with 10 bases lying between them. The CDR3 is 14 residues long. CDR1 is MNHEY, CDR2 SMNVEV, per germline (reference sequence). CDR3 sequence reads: CASTPLGSNQPQHF. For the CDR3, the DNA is TGTGCCAGCACCCCCCTAGGTAGCAATCAGCCCCAGCATTTT.

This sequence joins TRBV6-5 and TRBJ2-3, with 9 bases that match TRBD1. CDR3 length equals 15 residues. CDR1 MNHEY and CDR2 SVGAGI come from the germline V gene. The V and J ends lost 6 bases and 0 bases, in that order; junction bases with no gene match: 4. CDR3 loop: CASRGQGYSTDTQYF. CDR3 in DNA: TGTGCCAGCAGGGGACAGGGCTACAGCACAGATACGCAGTATTTT.

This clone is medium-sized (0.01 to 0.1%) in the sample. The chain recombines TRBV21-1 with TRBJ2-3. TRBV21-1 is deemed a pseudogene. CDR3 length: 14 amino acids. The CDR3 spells CASSKVGGTDTQYF. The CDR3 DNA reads TGTGCCAGCAGCAAAGTTGGGGGAACAGATACGCAGTATTTT.

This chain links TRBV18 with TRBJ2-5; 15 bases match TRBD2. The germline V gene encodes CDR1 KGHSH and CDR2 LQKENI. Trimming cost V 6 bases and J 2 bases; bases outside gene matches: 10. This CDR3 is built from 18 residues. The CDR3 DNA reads TGTGCCAGCTCCCTCGGACTAGCGGGGGGGCCAGGGCAAGAGACCCAGTACTTC. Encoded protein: CASSLGLAGGPGQETQYF.

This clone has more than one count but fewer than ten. CDR3 bases: TGTGCCAGCAGTTCACGAAGTGGGGGCTACGAGCAGTACTTC. Amino acids: CASSSRSGGYEQYF. The chain couples TRBV27 to TRBJ2-7, with D tentatively TRBD1 or TRBD2 (5 bases each). V was pared by 4 bases and J by 3 bases, with 13 bases between. CDR1 is MNHEY, CDR2 SMNVEV, per germline (reference sequence). The CDR3 runs 14 residues.

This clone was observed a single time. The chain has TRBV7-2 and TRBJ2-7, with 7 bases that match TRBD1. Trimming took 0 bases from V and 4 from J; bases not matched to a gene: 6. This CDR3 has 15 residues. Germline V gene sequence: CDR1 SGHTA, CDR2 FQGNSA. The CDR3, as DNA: TGTGCCAGCAGCTTAGCTGGTGGGGACAGATACGAGCAGTACTTC. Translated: CASSLAGGDRYEQYF.

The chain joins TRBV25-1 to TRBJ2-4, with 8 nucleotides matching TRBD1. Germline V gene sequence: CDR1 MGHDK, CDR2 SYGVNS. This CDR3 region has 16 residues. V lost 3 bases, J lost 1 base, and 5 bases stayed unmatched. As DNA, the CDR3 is TGTGCCAGCAGTGAGCGTCAGGGGGCGGCCAAAAACATTCAGTACTTC. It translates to CASSERQGAAKNIQYF.

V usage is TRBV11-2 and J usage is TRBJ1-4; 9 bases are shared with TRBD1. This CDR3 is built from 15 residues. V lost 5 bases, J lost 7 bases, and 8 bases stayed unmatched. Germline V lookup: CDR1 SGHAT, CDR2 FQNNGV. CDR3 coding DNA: TGTGCCAGCAGCGATACACAGGGGGCGCGTGAAAAACTGTTTTTT. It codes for CASSDTQGAREKLFF.

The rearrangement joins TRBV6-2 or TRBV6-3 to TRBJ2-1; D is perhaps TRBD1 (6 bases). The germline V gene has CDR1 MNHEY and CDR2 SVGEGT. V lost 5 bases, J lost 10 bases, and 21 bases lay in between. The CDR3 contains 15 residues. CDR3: CASSDRDAYRVEQFF. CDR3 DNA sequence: TGTGCCAGCAGTGACCGAGACGCCTACAGGGTAGAGCAGTTCTTC.

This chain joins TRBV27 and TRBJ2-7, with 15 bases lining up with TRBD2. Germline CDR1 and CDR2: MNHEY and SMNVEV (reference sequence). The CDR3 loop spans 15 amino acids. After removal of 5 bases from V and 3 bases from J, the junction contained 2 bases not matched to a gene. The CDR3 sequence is CASSPGLAGGYEQYF. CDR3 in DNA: TGTGCCAGCAGTCCGGGACTAGCGGGGGGCTACGAGCAGTACTTC.

The CDR3 region has the DNA TGTGCCAGCAGCACGGGACAGGGTGGGGAGACCCAGTACTTC. This sequence encodes CASSTGQGGETQYF. The chain is built from TRBV5-6 and TRBJ2-5; 9 bases are a match to TRBD1. The V gene's germline CDR1 is SGHDT and CDR2 YYEEEE. V lost 4 bases to trimming and J lost 5 bases; unmatched junction nucleotides: 6. The CDR3 loop spans 14 amino acids.

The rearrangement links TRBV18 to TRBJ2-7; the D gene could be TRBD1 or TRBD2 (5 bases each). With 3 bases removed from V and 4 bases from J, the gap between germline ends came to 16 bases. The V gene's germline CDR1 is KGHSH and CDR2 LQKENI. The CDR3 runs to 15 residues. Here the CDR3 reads CASSPPSGQGYEQYF. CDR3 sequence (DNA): TGTGCCAGCTCACCCCCCTCGGGGCAGGGTTACGAGCAGTACTTC.

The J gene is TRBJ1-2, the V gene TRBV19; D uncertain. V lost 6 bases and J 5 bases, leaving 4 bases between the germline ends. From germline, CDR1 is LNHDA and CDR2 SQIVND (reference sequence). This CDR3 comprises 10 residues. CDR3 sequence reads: CASRGYGYTF. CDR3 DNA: TGTGCCAGTAGAGGGTATGGCTACACCTTC.

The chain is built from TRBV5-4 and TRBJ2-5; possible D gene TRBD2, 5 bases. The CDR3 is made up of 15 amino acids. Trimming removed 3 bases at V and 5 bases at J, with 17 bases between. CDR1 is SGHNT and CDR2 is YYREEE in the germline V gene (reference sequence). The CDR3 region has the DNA TGTGCCAGCAGCTCCGAGGGTTTGGGATCGGAGACCCAGTACTTC. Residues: CASSSEGLGSETQYF.

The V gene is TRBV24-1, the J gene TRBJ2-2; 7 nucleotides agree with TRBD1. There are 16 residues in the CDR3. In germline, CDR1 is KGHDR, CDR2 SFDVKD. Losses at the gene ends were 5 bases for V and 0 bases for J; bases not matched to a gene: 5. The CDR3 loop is CATSAMRGPNTGELFF. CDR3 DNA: TGTGCCACCAGTGCTATGAGGGGGCCGAACACCGGGGAGCTGTTTTTT.